This T cell receptor beta chain derives from a study of blood T cells in healthy people across ages (dated by TCRdb to between 2015 and 2016). For the study in its entirety: In model experiments, template switching captured about one uniquely barcoded TCR beta cDNA molecule for every two T cells. Using deep sequencing normalized with unique cDNA molecular identifiers, the study measured how TCR beta repertoire diversity changes with age. Four age groups were formed from the donors: young (average roughly 16 years), middle-aged (approximately 40), aged (about 62) and long-lived (approximately 78). To avoid experimental bias, donors of different ages were spread randomly across the sequencing lanes. Two additional independent replicas of 1 million unique cDNA reads from the same blood draw were analyzed for two donors (one aged 18 to 30 and one aged 80 or older).

Results the study describes overall, beyond this receptor: Because profiling used bulk unsorted PBMCs, naive and antigen-experienced compartments could not be compared conclusively. As age increased, observed TCR beta diversity per million T cells dropped in a roughly linear way, and a significant reduction was already evident by age 40. Because the CMV infection status of the donors was unknown, age-related changes in expanded clonotypes may potentially have been confounded. Compared with the aged group, the long-lived group had more naive CD4+ T cells, fewer expanded clones and increased TCR diversity, a pattern suggesting age selection. A strong correlation was found between observed TCR beta diversity and the percentage of naive T cells measured by flow cytometry. Estimates of total diversity from one million sequenced T cells were regarded as lower bounds and underestimates.

Regarding this clonotype: This receptor's antigen is unknown. This is likely a read error, given that the CDR3 carries no conserved phenylalanine or tryptophan at its end.

Based on the germline V gene, the CDR1 and CDR2 sequences are SGDLS and YYNGEE. The trim is 1 base for V and 8 bases for J, with a gap of 17 bases between the germline ends. The CDR3 length is 15 residues, termini included. The kept DNA is CDR3 alone, 45 bases in frame from the first base. The roughly 39 donors, aged about 6 to 95 years, were systemically healthy Caucasian individuals from Russia. Each donor gave 8 to 10 milliliters of peripheral blood, collected into EDTA-treated Vacutainer tubes. PBMCs were isolated by Ficoll-Paque density-gradient centrifugation, with at least 6 million obtained per sample. Total RNA was extracted from PBMCs with Trizol reagent, with at least 5.5 micrograms obtained per sample. The percentages of naive CD45RAhigh/CD27high T cells were determined by flow cytometry on a PBMC aliquot from every donor. Receptors were amplified or captured by 5' RACE. Sequencing instrument: Illumina HiSeq 2500. A second PCR of roughly 7 to 12 cycles was performed with a sample-barcoded 5' primer and a J-beta primer mix. A template-switch 5' adaptor carrying 12 random nucleotides introduced a unique molecular identifier onto each TCR beta cDNA molecule. Each sample yielded at least 3 million CDR3-containing paired-end reads. First-strand cDNA was synthesized from all RNA with the Mint cDNA synthesis kit, primed by a TRBC-specific oligonucleotide. Following uracil-DNA glycosylase treatment, all cDNA underwent a first 18-cycle PCR with the universal primers M1SS and BC2_uni_R. As for the original processing: Normalization of each sample was performed by random selection of 1 million high-quality reads, each carrying a distinct molecular identifier. Reads with shared molecular identifiers were discarded instead of being binned into consensus sequences. MiTCR, with a Q25 quality threshold and the strictest error-elimination algorithm, was used for CDR3 identification, clonotype clustering and error correction. Lower-bound total TCR beta diversity was estimated with a nonparametric unseen species model using Euler transformation. TCRdb passed the public sequencing reads through fastp at Q25 and MiXCR, retaining productive beta sequences. Rows merge per CDR3 protein into single entries with the most common DNA and genes. The V and J calls come from TCRdb's annotation, not from the publication. This sample has roughly 1,500,000 distinct CDR3 sequences in its table, and roughly 32% of those were observed once. The top ten constitute 11% of the sample.

This TCR was recovered from a woman in her thirties in good health. Recombination joined TRBV9 with TRBJ2-3; confidence is insufficient to name the D gene. Sequencing was carried out using blood. CDR3 loop: CASSVIPSWEGTQYC. The DNA sequence is as follows: TGTGCCAGCAGCGTAATCCCTAGTTGGGAAGGTACGCAGTATTGT.